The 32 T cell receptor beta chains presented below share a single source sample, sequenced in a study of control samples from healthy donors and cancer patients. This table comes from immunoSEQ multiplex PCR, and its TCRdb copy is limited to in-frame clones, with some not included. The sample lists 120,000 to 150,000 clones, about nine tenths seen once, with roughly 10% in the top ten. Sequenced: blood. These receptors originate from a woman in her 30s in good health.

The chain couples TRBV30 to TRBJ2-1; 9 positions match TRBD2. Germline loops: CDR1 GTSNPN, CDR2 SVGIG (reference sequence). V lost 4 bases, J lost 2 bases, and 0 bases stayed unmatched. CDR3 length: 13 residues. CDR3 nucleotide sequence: TGTGCCTGGACTAGCGGGACCTACAATGAGCAGTTCTTC. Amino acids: CAWTSGTYNEQFF.

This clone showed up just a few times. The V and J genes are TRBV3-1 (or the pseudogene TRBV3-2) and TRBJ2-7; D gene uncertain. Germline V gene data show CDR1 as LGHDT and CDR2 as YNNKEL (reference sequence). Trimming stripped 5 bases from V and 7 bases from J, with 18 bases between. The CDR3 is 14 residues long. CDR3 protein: CASSLFVGSGEQYF. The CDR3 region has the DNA TGTGCCAGCAGCTTGTTTGTGGGCTCCGGTGAGCAGTACTTC.

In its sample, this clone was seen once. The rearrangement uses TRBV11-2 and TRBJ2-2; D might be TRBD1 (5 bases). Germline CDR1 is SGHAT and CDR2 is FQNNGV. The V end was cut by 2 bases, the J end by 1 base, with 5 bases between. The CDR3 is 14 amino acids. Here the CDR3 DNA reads TGTGCCAGCAGCTTACAGGGGAACACCGGGGAGCTGTTTTTT. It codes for CASSLQGNTGELFF.

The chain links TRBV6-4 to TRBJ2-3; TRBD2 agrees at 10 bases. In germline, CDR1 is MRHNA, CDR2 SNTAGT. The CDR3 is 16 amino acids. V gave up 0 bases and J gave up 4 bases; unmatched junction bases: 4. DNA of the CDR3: TGTGCCAGCAGTGACTCCCCAGCGGGAGGGGCAGATACGCAGTATTTT. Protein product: CASSDSPAGGADTQYF.

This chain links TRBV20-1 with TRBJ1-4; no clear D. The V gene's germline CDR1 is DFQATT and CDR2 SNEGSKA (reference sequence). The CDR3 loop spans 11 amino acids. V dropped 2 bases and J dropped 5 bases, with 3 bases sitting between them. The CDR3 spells CSARRNEKLFF. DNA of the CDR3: TGCAGTGCTAGACGGAATGAAAAACTGTTTTTT.

As DNA, the CDR3 is TGTGCCATCAGTGAGGGGACTAGCGAAACCTACGAGCAGTACTTC. Its translation is CAISEGTSETYEQYF. The chain has TRBV10-3 and TRBJ2-7, with TRBD2 matching 10 bases. V shed 2 bases and J 2 bases; nucleotides not matched to a gene: 3. This CDR3 comprises 15 residues. Germline CDR1 is ENHRY and CDR2 is SYGVKD.

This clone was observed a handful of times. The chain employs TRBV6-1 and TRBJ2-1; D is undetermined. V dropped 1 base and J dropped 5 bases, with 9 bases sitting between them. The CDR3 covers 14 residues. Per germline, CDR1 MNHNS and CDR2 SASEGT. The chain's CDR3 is CASSEVAANNEQFF. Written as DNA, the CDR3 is TGTGCCAGCAGTGAAGTTGCCGCGAACAATGAGCAGTTCTTC.

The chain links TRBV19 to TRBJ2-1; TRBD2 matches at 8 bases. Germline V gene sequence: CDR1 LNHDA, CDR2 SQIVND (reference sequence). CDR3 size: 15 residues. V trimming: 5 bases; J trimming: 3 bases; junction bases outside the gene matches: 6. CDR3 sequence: CASSLSGSYYNEQFF. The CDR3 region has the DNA TGTGCCAGTAGTTTGAGCGGGAGTTACTACAATGAGCAGTTCTTC.

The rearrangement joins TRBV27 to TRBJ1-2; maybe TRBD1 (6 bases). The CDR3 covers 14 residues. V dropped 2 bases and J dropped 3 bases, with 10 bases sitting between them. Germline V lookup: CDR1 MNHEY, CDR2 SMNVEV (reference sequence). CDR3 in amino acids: CASSLRGTYYGYTF. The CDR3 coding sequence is TGTGCCAGCAGTTTACGAGGGACATACTATGGCTACACCTTC.

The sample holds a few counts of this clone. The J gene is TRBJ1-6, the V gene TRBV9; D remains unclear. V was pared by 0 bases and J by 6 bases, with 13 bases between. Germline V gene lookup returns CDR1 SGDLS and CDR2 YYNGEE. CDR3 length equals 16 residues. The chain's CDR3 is CASSVGVSPINSPLHF. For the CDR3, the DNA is TGTGCCAGCAGCGTAGGAGTCTCCCCGATTAATTCACCCCTCCACTTT.

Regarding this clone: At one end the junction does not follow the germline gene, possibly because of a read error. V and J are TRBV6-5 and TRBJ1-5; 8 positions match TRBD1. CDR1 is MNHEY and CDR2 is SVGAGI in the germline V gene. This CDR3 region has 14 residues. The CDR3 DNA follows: TGTGCCAGCAGTGACTCAGGGGGCAGGCAGCCCCAGCATTTT. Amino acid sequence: CASSDSGGRQPQHF.

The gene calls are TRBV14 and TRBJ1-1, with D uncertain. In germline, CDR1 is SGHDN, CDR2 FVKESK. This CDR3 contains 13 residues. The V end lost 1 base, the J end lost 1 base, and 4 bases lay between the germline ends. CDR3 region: CASSQVRNTEAFF. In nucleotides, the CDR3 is TGTGCCAGCAGCCAAGTCCGGAACACTGAAGCTTTCTTT.

The CDR3 loop reads CASSYGHVSNQPQHF. CDR3 coding DNA: TGTGCCAGCAGCTATGGACACGTTAGCAATCAGCCCCAGCATTTT. This chain uses TRBV6-5 with TRBJ1-5; tentative D call: TRBD1 (5 bases). Looked up from germline, CDR1 is MNHEY and CDR2 is SVGAGI. This CDR3 has 15 residues. Trimming took 6 bases from V and 0 from J, leaving 12 bases between them.

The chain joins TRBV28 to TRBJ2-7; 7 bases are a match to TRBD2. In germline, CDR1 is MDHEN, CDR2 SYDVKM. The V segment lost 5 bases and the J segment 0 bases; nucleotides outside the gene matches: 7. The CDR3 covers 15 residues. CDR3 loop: CASSLSGGSSYEQYF. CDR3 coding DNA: TGTGCCAGCAGTCTCTCGGGCGGGAGCTCCTACGAGCAGTACTTC.

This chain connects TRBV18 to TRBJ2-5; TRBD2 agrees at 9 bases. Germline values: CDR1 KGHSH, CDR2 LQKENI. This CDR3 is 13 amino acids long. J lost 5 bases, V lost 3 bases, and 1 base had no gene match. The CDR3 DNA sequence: TGTGCCAGCTCACCGAGCGGGAGGGAGACCCAGTACTTC. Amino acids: CASSPSGRETQYF. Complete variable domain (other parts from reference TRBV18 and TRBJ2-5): NAGVMQNPRHLVRRRGQEARLRCSPMKGHSHVYWYRQLPEEGLKFMVYLQKENIIDESGMPKERFSAEFPKEGPSILRIQQVVRGDSAAYFCASSPSGRETQYFGPGTRLLVL.

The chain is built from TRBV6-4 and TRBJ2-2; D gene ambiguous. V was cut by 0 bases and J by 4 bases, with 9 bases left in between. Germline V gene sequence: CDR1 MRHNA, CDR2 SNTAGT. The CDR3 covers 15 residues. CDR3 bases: TGTGCCAGCAGTGACTCGCCCCCGTCCACCGGGGAGCTGTTTTTT. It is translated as CASSDSPPSTGELFF.

CDR3 nucleotide sequence: TGTGCCAGCAGTTTATACCCAACAACCCCCTACGAGCAGTACTTC. The encoded protein is CASSLYPTTPYEQYF. V usage is TRBV28 and J usage is TRBJ2-7; D unclear. The V gene's germline CDR1 is MDHEN and CDR2 SYDVKM. Trimming removed 1 base from V and 2 bases from J, with 12 bases in between. This CDR3 is built from 15 residues.

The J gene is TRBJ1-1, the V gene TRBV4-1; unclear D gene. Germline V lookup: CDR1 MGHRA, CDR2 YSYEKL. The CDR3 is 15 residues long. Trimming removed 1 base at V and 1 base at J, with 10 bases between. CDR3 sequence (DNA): TGCGCCAGCAGCCAAGGTTCAGGAGGGAACACTGAAGCTTTCTTT. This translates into CASSQGSGGNTEAFF.

The CDR3 reads CAIKQGPNEKLFF. CDR3 coding DNA: TGTGCCATCAAGCAGGGGCCTAATGAAAAACTGTTTTTT. This chain joins TRBV10-3 and TRBJ1-4; D may be TRBD1 (6 bases). V was clipped by 7 bases and J by 3 bases, with 9 bases between them. CDR3 length: 13 amino acids. Looked up from germline, CDR1 is ENHRY and CDR2 is SYGVKD.

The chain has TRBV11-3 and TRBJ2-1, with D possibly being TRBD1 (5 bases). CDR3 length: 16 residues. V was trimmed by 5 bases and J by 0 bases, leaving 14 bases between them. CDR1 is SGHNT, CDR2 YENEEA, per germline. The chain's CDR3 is CASSPAGSSSYNEQFF. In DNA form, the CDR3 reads TGTGCCAGCAGCCCGGCAGGGTCTAGCTCCTACAATGAGCAGTTCTTC. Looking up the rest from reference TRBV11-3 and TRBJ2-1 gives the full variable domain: EAGVVQSPRYKIIEKKQPVAFWCNPISGHNTLYWYLQNLGQGPELLIRYENEEAVDDSQLPKDRFSAERLKGVDSTLKIQPAELGDSAVYLCASSPAGSSSYNEQFFGPGTRLTVL.

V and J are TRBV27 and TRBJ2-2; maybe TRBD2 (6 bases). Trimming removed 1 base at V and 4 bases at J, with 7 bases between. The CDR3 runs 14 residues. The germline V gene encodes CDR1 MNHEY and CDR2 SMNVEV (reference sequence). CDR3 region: CASSLYSGTGELFF. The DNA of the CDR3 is TGTGCCAGCAGTTTATATAGCGGCACCGGGGAGCTGTTTTTT.

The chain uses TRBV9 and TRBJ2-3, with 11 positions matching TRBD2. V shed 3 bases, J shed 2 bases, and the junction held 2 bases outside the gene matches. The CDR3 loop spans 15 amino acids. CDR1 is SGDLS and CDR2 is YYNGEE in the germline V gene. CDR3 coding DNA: TGTGCCAGCAGCGGACTAGCGGGGATCACAGATACGCAGTATTTT. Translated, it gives CASSGLAGITDTQYF.

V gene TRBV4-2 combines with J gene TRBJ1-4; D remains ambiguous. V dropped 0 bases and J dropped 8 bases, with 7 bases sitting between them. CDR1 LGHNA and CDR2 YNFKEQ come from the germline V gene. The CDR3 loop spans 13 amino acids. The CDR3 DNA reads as TGTGCCAGCAGCCAAGATTGGGAGGAAAAACTGTTTTTT. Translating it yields CASSQDWEEKLFF.

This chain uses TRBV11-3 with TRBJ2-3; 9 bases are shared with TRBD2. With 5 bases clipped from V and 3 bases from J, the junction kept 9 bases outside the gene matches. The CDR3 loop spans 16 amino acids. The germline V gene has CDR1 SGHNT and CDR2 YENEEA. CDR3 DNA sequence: TGTGCCAGCAGCGCAAGTCCCGCGGGAGGGACAGATACGCAGTATTTT. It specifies CASSASPAGGTDTQYF.

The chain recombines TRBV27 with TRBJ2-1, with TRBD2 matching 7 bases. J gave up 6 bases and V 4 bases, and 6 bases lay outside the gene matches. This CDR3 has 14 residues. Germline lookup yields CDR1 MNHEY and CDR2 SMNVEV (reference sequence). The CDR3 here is CASSSFGTTNEQFF. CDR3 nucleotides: TGTGCCAGCAGTTCATTCGGGACTACCAATGAGCAGTTCTTC.

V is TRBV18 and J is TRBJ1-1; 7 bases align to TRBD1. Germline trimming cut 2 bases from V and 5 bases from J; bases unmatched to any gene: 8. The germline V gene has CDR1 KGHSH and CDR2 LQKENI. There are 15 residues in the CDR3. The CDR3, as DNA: TGTGCCAGCTCACCAGGTGCGGCAGGGGGGACTGAAGCTTTCTTT. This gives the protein CASSPGAAGGTEAFF.

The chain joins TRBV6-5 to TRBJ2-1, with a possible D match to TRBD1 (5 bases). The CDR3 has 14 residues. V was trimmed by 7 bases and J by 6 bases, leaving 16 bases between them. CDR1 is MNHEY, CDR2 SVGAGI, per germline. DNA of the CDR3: TGTGCCAGCAACACAGGATTGCCCTTCAATGAGCAGTTCTTC. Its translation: CASNTGLPFNEQFF.

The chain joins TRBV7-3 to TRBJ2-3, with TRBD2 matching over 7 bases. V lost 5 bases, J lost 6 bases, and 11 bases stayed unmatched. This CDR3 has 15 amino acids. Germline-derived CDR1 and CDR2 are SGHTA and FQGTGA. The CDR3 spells CASSPTPGLEDTQYF. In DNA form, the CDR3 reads TGTGCCAGCAGCCCCACCCCTGGACTAGAGGATACGCAGTATTTT.

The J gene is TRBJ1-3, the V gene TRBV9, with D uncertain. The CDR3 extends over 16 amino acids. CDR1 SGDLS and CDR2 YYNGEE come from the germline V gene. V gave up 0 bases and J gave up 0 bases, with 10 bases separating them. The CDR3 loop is CASSVGSGSSGNTIYF. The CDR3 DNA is TGTGCCAGCAGCGTAGGGTCAGGCAGCTCTGGAAACACCATATATTTT. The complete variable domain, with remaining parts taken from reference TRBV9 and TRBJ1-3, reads DSGVTQTPKHLITATGQRVTLRCSPRSGDLSVYWYQQSLDQGLQFLIQYYNGEERAKGNILERFSAQQFPDLHSELNLSSLELGDSALYFCASSVGSGSSGNTIYFGEGSWLTVV.

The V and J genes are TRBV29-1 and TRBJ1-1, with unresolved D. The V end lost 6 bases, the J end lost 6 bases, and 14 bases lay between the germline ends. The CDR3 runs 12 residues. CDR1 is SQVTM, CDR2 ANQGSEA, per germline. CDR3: CSVRPGSAEAFF. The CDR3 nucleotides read TGCAGCGTACGGCCGGGGTCGGCTGAAGCTTTCTTT. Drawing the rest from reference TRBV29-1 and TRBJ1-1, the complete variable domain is SAVISQKPSRDICQRGTSLTIQCQVDSQVTMMFWYRQQPGQSLTLIATANQGSEATYESGFVIDKFPISRPNLTFSTLTVSNMSPEDSSIYLCSVRPGSAEAFFGQGTRLTVV.

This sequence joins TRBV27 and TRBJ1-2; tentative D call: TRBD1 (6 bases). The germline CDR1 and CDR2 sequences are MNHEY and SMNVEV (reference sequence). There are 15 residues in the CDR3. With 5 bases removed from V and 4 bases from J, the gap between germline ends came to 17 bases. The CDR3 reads CASSGGLQGVYGYTF. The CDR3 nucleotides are TGTGCCAGCAGTGGGGGTCTACAGGGAGTCTATGGCTACACCTTC.

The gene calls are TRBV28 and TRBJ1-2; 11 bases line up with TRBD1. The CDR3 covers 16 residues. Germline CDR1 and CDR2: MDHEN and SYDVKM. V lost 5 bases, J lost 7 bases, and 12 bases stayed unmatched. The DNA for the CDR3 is TGTGCCAGCAGTCTCCTCCTCCGGACAGGGGGCGGTGGCTACACCTTC. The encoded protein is CASSLLLRTGGGGYTF.